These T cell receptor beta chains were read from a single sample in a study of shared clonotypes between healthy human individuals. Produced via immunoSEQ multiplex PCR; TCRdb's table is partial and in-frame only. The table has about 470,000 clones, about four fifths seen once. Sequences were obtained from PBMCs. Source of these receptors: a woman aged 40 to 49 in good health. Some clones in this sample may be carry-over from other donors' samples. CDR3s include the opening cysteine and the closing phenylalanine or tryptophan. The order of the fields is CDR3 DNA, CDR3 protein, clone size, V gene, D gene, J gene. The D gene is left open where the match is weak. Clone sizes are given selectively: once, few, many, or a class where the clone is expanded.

CDR3nt: TGTGCCAGCAGTAAGGGCAGGGGGCGCAGCTATGGCTACACCTTC
CDR3aa: CASSKGRGRSYGYTF
abundance: .
v_gene: TRBV27
d_gene: TRBD1
j_gene: TRBJ1-2

CDR3nt: TGTGCCAGCAGCTTAGTCCAGGGCAACACCGGGGAGCTGTTTTTT
CDR3aa: CASSLVQGNTGELFF
abundance: once
v_gene: TRBV7-7
d_gene: .
j_gene: TRBJ2-2

CDR3nt: TGTGCCAGCAGCCGAGACACTAACGAAGAGACCCAGTACTTC
CDR3aa: CASSRDTNEETQYF
abundance: once
v_gene: TRBV7-9
d_gene: .
j_gene: TRBJ2-5

CDR3nt: TGTGCCAGCAGCATACAACAGTTTAATACGCAGTATTTT
CDR3aa: CASSIQQFNTQYF
abundance: .
v_gene: TRBV11-2
d_gene: .
j_gene: TRBJ2-3

CDR3nt: TGTGCCAGCAGTCCCTGGGGGGAGCTGTTTTTT
CDR3aa: CASSPWGELFF
abundance: few
v_gene: TRBV2
d_gene: .
j_gene: TRBJ2-2

CDR3nt: TGTGCCAGCAGTCGGTTGGGTCCCGCAACTAATGAAAAACTGTTTTTT
CDR3aa: CASSRLGPATNEKLFF
abundance: .
v_gene: TRBV27
d_gene: .
j_gene: TRBJ1-4

CDR3nt: TGTGCCAGTAGTCGGACAGGGATTAACACCGGGGAGCTGTTTTTT
CDR3aa: CASSRTGINTGELFF
abundance: .
v_gene: TRBV19
d_gene: TRBD1
j_gene: TRBJ2-2

CDR3nt: TGTGCCAGCAGCCTCACAGGGGAGGGCTACGAGCAGTACTTC
CDR3aa: CASSLTGEGYEQYF
abundance: .
v_gene: TRBV7-2
d_gene: .
j_gene: TRBJ2-7

CDR3nt: TGTGCCAGCACCGCCCCGTTTGCGAACACTGAAGCTTTCTTT
CDR3aa: CASTAPFANTEAFF
abundance: .
v_gene: TRBV7-9
d_gene: .
j_gene: TRBJ1-1

CDR3nt: TGTGCCAGTAGTCTCCGGGGGGGCGATCAGCCCCAGCATTTT
CDR3aa: CASSLRGGDQPQHF
abundance: .
v_gene: TRBV19
d_gene: .
j_gene: TRBJ1-5

CDR3nt: TGTGCCAGCAGTGCGGGACTAGCGGGCCCTTACGAGCAGTACTTC
CDR3aa: CASSAGLAGPYEQYF
abundance: .
v_gene: TRBV6-1
d_gene: TRBD2
j_gene: TRBJ2-7

CDR3nt: TGTGCCAGCAGCTGGGGACTAGCGGGACCATCCTACGAGCAGTACTTC
CDR3aa: CASSWGLAGPSYEQYF
abundance: .
v_gene: TRBV11-2
d_gene: TRBD2
j_gene: TRBJ2-7

CDR3nt: TGTGCCAGCAGTGGAGCGGCGGGGGGGGACATTCAGTACTTC
CDR3aa: CASSGAAGGDIQYF
abundance: .
v_gene: TRBV6-4
d_gene: TRBD2
j_gene: TRBJ2-4

CDR3nt: TGTGCCAGCAGTTCCCAACAGGGGGGTACGCAGTATTTT
CDR3aa: CASSSQQGGTQYF
abundance: .
v_gene: TRBV28
d_gene: TRBD1
j_gene: TRBJ2-3

CDR3nt: TGTGCCAGCAGTGGAACAGGGGGAGAGACCCAGTACTTC
CDR3aa: CASSGTGGETQYF
abundance: once
v_gene: TRBV28
d_gene: TRBD1
j_gene: TRBJ2-5

CDR3nt: TGTGCCAGCAGCCAGAGGGCTAGCCGGAACACCGGGGAGCTGTTTTTT
CDR3aa: CASSQRASRNTGELFF
abundance: many
v_gene: TRBV7-3
d_gene: .
j_gene: TRBJ2-2

CDR3nt: TGCGCCAGCAGCCCCCTGAGGGGAGATACGCAGTATTTT
CDR3aa: CASSPLRGDTQYF
abundance: .
v_gene: TRBV5-1
d_gene: .
j_gene: TRBJ2-3

CDR3nt: TGTGCCAGCAGCTTAGTCGTATTCTTGGGACTACAAGAGACCCAGTACTTC
CDR3aa: CASSLVVFLGLQETQYF
abundance: .
v_gene: TRBV7-2
d_gene: TRBD2
j_gene: TRBJ2-5

CDR3nt: TGTGCCAGCAGCTACCGGGCCGGGGAGCTGTTTTTT
CDR3aa: CASSYRAGELFF
abundance: .
v_gene: TRBV5-4
d_gene: .
j_gene: TRBJ2-2

CDR3nt: TGCGCCAGCAGCTTGGGGGACAGGGGTTCATCTGAGCAGTTCTTC
CDR3aa: CASSLGDRGSSEQFF
abundance: .
v_gene: TRBV5-1
d_gene: TRBD1
j_gene: TRBJ2-1

CDR3nt: TGTGCCTGGAGTCTGAGCTCCTACGAGCAGTACTTC
CDR3aa: CAWSLSSYEQYF
abundance: .
v_gene: TRBV30
d_gene: .
j_gene: TRBJ2-7

CDR3nt: TGTGCCACCAGCAGACTAGCGGGAGTCGAGACCCAGTACTTC
CDR3aa: CATSRLAGVETQYF
abundance: .
v_gene: TRBV15
d_gene: TRBD2
j_gene: TRBJ2-5

CDR3nt: TGTGCCAGCATGGGGGAGAACGAGCAGTACTTC
CDR3aa: CASMGENEQYF
abundance: .
v_gene: TRBV2
d_gene: .
j_gene: TRBJ2-7

CDR3nt: TGCGCCAGCAGCTCGAACAGGGGGCTTGAGACCCAGTACTTC
CDR3aa: CASSSNRGLETQYF
abundance: once
v_gene: TRBV5-1
d_gene: TRBD1
j_gene: TRBJ2-5

CDR3nt: TGTGCCAGCAGTTTTGCGGAGAGGGTCAATGAGCAGTTCTTC
CDR3aa: CASSFAERVNEQFF
abundance: few
v_gene: TRBV28
d_gene: .
j_gene: TRBJ2-1

CDR3nt: TGTGCCAGCAGTGGGGGACTAGCGGGATCCTACGAGCAGTACTTC
CDR3aa: CASSGGLAGSYEQYF
abundance: .
v_gene: TRBV25-1
d_gene: TRBD2
j_gene: TRBJ2-7

CDR3nt: TGTGCCAGCTCGTATGACAGTAACACTGAAGCTTTCTTT
CDR3aa: CASSYDSNTEAFF
abundance: .
v_gene: TRBV7-3
d_gene: .
j_gene: TRBJ1-1

CDR3nt: TGCGCCAGCGGCTCGGGGGGCCCCTACAATGAGCAGTTCTTC
CDR3aa: CASGSGGPYNEQFF
abundance: .
v_gene: TRBV5-1
d_gene: .
j_gene: TRBJ2-1

CDR3nt: TGTGCCAGTAGTGAGACCCAGGAGACCTACGAGCAGTACTTC
CDR3aa: CASSETQETYEQYF
abundance: .
v_gene: TRBV19
d_gene: .
j_gene: TRBJ2-7

CDR3nt: TGTGCCAGCTACAGTATGAATCAGCCCCAGCATTTT
CDR3aa: CASYSMNQPQHF
abundance: few
v_gene: TRBV28
d_gene: .
j_gene: TRBJ1-5

CDR3nt: TGTGCCAGCAGGAGGACAGGGTCGGGCTATGGCTACACCTTC
CDR3aa: CASRRTGSGYGYTF
abundance: .
v_gene: TRBV28
d_gene: TRBD1
j_gene: TRBJ1-2

CDR3nt: TGTGCCAGTACCGCAGGGACTAGCGGGAGGGCCGGGGAGCTGTTTTTT
CDR3aa: CASTAGTSGRAGELFF
abundance: .
v_gene: TRBV19
d_gene: TRBD2
j_gene: TRBJ2-2

CDR3nt: TGTGCCACCAGCGGAGAGGGGCTAGCGGCGTACCAAGAGACCCAGTACTTC
CDR3aa: CATSGEGLAAYQETQYF
abundance: few
v_gene: TRBV15
d_gene: TRBD2
j_gene: TRBJ2-5

CDR3nt: TGTGCCAGCACTTGGGGGGAACCTAGCAATCAGCCCCAGCATTTT
CDR3aa: CASTWGEPSNQPQHF
abundance: few
v_gene: TRBV6-6
d_gene: .
j_gene: TRBJ1-5

CDR3nt: TGTGCCAGCAGCCGAGGACAGGGCCCAAATGAAAAACTGTTTTTT
CDR3aa: CASSRGQGPNEKLFF
abundance: .
v_gene: TRBV11-2
d_gene: TRBD1
j_gene: TRBJ1-4

CDR3nt: TGTGCCAGCAGCGCCCCAGGGGCCAGCGGGCTGTTTTTT
CDR3aa: CASSAPGASGLFF
abundance: .
v_gene: TRBV9
d_gene: .
j_gene: TRBJ1-4

CDR3nt: TGTGCCAGCAGCCCGTCACCACTCCGGGACCTGGCCGGGGAGCTGTTTTTT
CDR3aa: CASSPSPLRDLAGELFF
abundance: .
v_gene: TRBV11-2
d_gene: .
j_gene: TRBJ2-2

CDR3nt: TGTGCTAGCAGTCGGCAGGAGAACACTGAAGCTTTCTTT
CDR3aa: CASSRQENTEAFF
abundance: once
v_gene: TRBV7-7
d_gene: .
j_gene: TRBJ1-1

CDR3nt: TGTGCCAGTAGTATAGAGACAGCCTACGAGCAGTACTTC
CDR3aa: CASSIETAYEQYF
abundance: .
v_gene: TRBV19
d_gene: .
j_gene: TRBJ2-7

CDR3nt: TGTGCCAGCAGCCCCGCCGATACGCAGTATTTT
CDR3aa: CASSPADTQYF
abundance: few
v_gene: TRBV7-2
d_gene: .
j_gene: TRBJ2-3

CDR3nt: TGTGCCAGCAGAGCAACATCGGTCGGGGCCAACGTCCTGACTTTC
CDR3aa: CASRATSVGANVLTF
abundance: .
v_gene: TRBV2
d_gene: .
j_gene: TRBJ2-6

CDR3nt: TGTGCCAGCAGCTGGCGGCCGCGACAGGGAAGGCGCGAGCAGTACTTC
CDR3aa: CASSWRPRQGRREQYF
abundance: .
v_gene: TRBV5-6
d_gene: TRBD1
j_gene: TRBJ2-7

CDR3nt: TGTGCCAGCAGGGACGGGGGCAATCAGCCCCAGCATTTT
CDR3aa: CASRDGGNQPQHF
abundance: .
v_gene: TRBV28
d_gene: .
j_gene: TRBJ1-5

CDR3nt: TGCGCCAGCAGCCTAGAGGGGGCCCATGGCTGGGCCAACGTCCTGACTTTC
CDR3aa: CASSLEGAHGWANVLTF
abundance: .
v_gene: TRBV5-1
d_gene: TRBD1
j_gene: TRBJ2-6

CDR3nt: TGTGCCTTCTCCTTTGGACAGACCAACGGGTACGAGCAGTACTTC
CDR3aa: CAFSFGQTNGYEQYF
abundance: .
v_gene: TRBV30
d_gene: .
j_gene: TRBJ2-7

CDR3nt: TGTGCCAGCAGTCAAAGACGGAGTGGGGATCAGCCCCAGCATTTT
CDR3aa: CASSQRRSGDQPQHF
abundance: .
v_gene: TRBV27
d_gene: .
j_gene: TRBJ1-5

CDR3nt: TGTGCCAGCAGTTTAGGACAGGGAAGACAGCCCCAGCATTTT
CDR3aa: CASSLGQGRQPQHF
abundance: .
v_gene: TRBV28
d_gene: TRBD1
j_gene: TRBJ1-5

CDR3nt: TGTGCCACCAGCGGGGACAGGTGGAGCTCCTACGAGCAGTACTTC
CDR3aa: CATSGDRWSSYEQYF
abundance: .
v_gene: TRBV15
d_gene: TRBD1
j_gene: TRBJ2-7

CDR3nt: TGTGCCAGCAGCCGGTGGGGTTACGAGCAGTACTTC
CDR3aa: CASSRWGYEQYF
abundance: .
v_gene: TRBV14
d_gene: .
j_gene: TRBJ2-7

CDR3nt: TGTGCCAGCAGTTACGGAGGCTCACAGTTCTTC
CDR3aa: CASSYGGSQFF
abundance: .
v_gene: TRBV6-6
d_gene: .
j_gene: TRBJ2-1

CDR3nt: TGTGCCAGCAGCTCGGCCCTTGGGACAGGGGATGAAAAACTGTTTTTT
CDR3aa: CASSSALGTGDEKLFF
abundance: .
v_gene: TRBV7-9
d_gene: TRBD1
j_gene: TRBJ1-4

CDR3nt: TGCGCCAGCTCTGGGACTAGCGGCGCTTACGAGCAGTACTTC
CDR3aa: CASSGTSGAYEQYF
abundance: .
v_gene: TRBV10-2
d_gene: TRBD2
j_gene: TRBJ2-7

CDR3nt: TGTGCCAGCAGCTCACTAGCGGGAGTCCCCGGGGAGCTGTTTTTT
CDR3aa: CASSSLAGVPGELFF
abundance: .
v_gene: TRBV7-2
d_gene: TRBD2
j_gene: TRBJ2-2

CDR3nt: TGTGCCAGCAGTCCAGGGGTCACAAGGGGACTAGCGGGAGATTCTTCCTACAATGAGCAGTTCTTC
CDR3aa: CASSPGVTRGLAGDSSYNEQFF
abundance: .
v_gene: TRBV28
d_gene: TRBD2
j_gene: TRBJ2-1

CDR3nt: TGCGCCAGCAGCTTGGCACAGACTAACACTGAAGCTTTCTTT
CDR3aa: CASSLAQTNTEAFF
abundance: .
v_gene: TRBV5-1
d_gene: .
j_gene: TRBJ1-1